This note documents a single T cell receptor beta chain sequence. The antigen is undetermined. The data were taken from a study of cytomegalovirus exposure and HLA in healthy donors. Study-wide context: Earlier sequencing of 150 million to 200 million T cells yielded fewer than 140 million unique TCR beta sequences.

The germline V gene encodes CDR1 MDHEN and CDR2 SYDVKM. V lost 6 bases and J lost 9; bases outside the gene matches: 13. The CDR3 sequence is 15 residues long. The study ran its PCR with 60 Vbeta and 13 Jbeta primers. Sequencing was performed with immunoSEQ multiplex PCR; in TCRdb, only in-frame clones are kept and a portion is missing. The sample has approximately 160,000 clones, around three quarters seen once; the top ten hold about 1.5%. Study results and limitations: Researchers counted around 180 TCR beta chains as cytomegalovirus-associated.

This TCR derives from a woman in her twenties or thirties in good health and CMV-seronegative. The sequencing input was PBMCs. The rearrangement uses TRBV28 and TRBJ2-3; 9 nucleotides line up with TRBD2. In DNA form, the CDR3 reads TGTGCCAGCAGCACCCTTCGGGGCGGGGGGGGAACGCAGTATTTT. This gives the protein CASSTLRGGGGTQYF.